The 28 T cell receptor beta chains below were found in one sample sequenced in a study of OX40 agonist ivuxolimab in advanced cancers. The receptor library was made with the immunoSEQ multiplex PCR assay. TCRdb provides this immuneACCESS table in a form limited to in-frame rearrangements. Some clones are lacking; in checked studies, under half of them reflect an unresolved V gene, and why the rest are absent is not known. This sample is represented by around 50,000 clones; almost 90% of them were singletons. The ten biggest clones cover roughly 8.4% of the sample. Sequences were derived from CD4+ or CD8+ T cells sorted from blood, sampled in a trial of the OX40 agonist ivuxolimab. These receptor sequences come from an adult with an advanced solid tumor such as melanoma, head and neck, liver or kidney cancer.

The V gene is TRBV6-6, the J gene TRBJ2-7, with D perhaps being TRBD1 or TRBD2 (5 bases each). The CDR3 runs 15 residues. The ends were cut back, 6 bases at V and 3 bases at J, with 18 bases in the middle. In germline, CDR1 is MNHNY, CDR2 SVGAGI (reference sequence). The DNA of the CDR3 is TGTGCCAGCAGCGCTGGGGGTGCCTCCGACTACGAGCAGTACTTC. This translates into CASSAGGASDYEQYF.

The CDR3, as DNA: TGTGCCAGTAGTAGGGACCGACAAGATACGCAGTATTTT. It yields the protein CASSRDRQDTQYF. The chain has TRBV19 and TRBJ2-3; D may correspond to TRBD1 or TRBD2 (5 bases each). CDR1 is LNHDA, CDR2 SQIVND, per germline (reference sequence). The CDR3 runs to 13 residues. V was pared by 4 bases and J by 5 bases, with 10 bases between.

The V gene is TRBV25-1, the J gene TRBJ2-5, with TRBD1 as a possible D gene (6 bases). CDR3 size: 14 residues. The germline CDR1 and CDR2 sequences are MGHDK and SYGVNS. V was cut by 10 bases and J by 7 bases, with 22 bases left in between. CDR3 in amino acids: CATSEAGDVGTQYF. In nucleotides, the CDR3 is TGTGCCACATCCGAGGCAGGGGACGTGGGGACCCAGTACTTC.

The V call is TRBV18, the J call TRBJ2-1, with 11 bases that match TRBD2. Trimming cost V 2 bases and J 8 bases; bases outside gene matches: 5. CDR3 length: 15 amino acids. Germline CDR1 and CDR2: KGHSH and LQKENI. CDR3 sequence reads: CASSPDLSGGDEQFF. CDR3 DNA: TGTGCCAGCTCACCAGATCTTAGCGGGGGGGATGAGCAGTTCTTC.

The chain employs TRBV9 and TRBJ2-5; tentative D call: TRBD1 (6 bases). The J call may be wrong; the DNA end is better matched by TRBJ2-7. Germline CDR1 and CDR2: SGDLS and YYNGEE. The CDR3 loop spans 17 amino acids. In nucleotides, the CDR3 is TGTGCCAGCAGCCAAGGAGGTGGTTGGGGGCTTGAATACGAGCAGTACTTC. Amino acid sequence: CASSQGGGWGLEYEQYF.

The chain combines TRBV5-6 with TRBJ1-2, with a weak D call TRBD1 (5 bases). The germline gives CDR1 SGHDT, CDR2 YYEEEE. The CDR3 is made up of 15 amino acids. V lost 2 bases to trimming and J lost 4 bases, with 15 bases between them. The CDR3 loop is CASSLKQGAFYGYTF. Here the CDR3 DNA reads TGTGCCAGCAGCTTAAAGCAAGGGGCGTTCTATGGCTACACCTTC.

This chain uses TRBV9 with TRBJ2-3, with D hard to call. Trimming removed 0 bases at V and 2 bases at J, with 16 bases between. Germline loops: CDR1 SGDLS, CDR2 YYNGEE. The CDR3 sequence is 17 residues long. The CDR3 is CASSVDRSVTLTDTQYF. The DNA of the CDR3 is TGTGCCAGCAGCGTAGATCGGAGCGTTACACTCACAGATACGCAGTATTTT.

This chain's CDR3 is CATSRGGGSIAYNEQFF. In DNA, the CDR3 is TGTGCCACCAGCAGAGGCGGCGGGAGTATCGCCTACAATGAGCAGTTCTTC. The V call is TRBV15, the J call TRBJ2-1; TRBD2 matches 7 bases. V lost 1 base to trimming and J lost 2 bases; unmatched junction nucleotides: 8. Germline CDR1 LNHNV, CDR2 YYDKDF (reference sequence). The CDR3 loop spans 17 amino acids.

This clone turned up a few times. The CDR3 DNA sequence: TGCGCCAGCAGCTTCGACAGTATCACAGATACGCAGTATTTT. Translation gives CASSFDSITDTQYF. The rearrangement joins TRBV5-1 to TRBJ2-3, with D perhaps matching TRBD1 (5 bases). V was shortened by 2 bases and J by 2 bases, with 9 bases between the two germline ends. CDR1 is SGHRS and CDR2 is YFSETQ in the germline V gene. This CDR3 spans 14 amino acids.

This clone was seen a handful of times. This chain connects TRBV29-1 to TRBJ1-1; TRBD1 agrees at 7 bases. This CDR3 is built from 13 residues. Germline CDR1 reads SQVTM; CDR2 reads ANQGSEA. J gave up 1 base and V 7 bases, and 6 bases lay outside the gene matches. The CDR3 spells CSAAQGTNTEAFF. DNA for the CDR3: TGCAGCGCTGCACAGGGGACGAACACTGAAGCTTTCTTT.

V is TRBV5-1 and J is TRBJ2-2; 8 bases line up with TRBD1. The length of the CDR3 is 16 residues. The germline V gene encodes CDR1 SGHRS and CDR2 YFSETQ. V dropped 3 bases and J dropped 7; count of bases not matched to a gene: 11. This CDR3 reads CASSSRTGYPFGELFF. For the CDR3, the DNA is TGCGCCAGCAGCTCCCGGACAGGGTATCCGTTCGGGGAGCTGTTTTTT.

The chain has TRBV7-8 and TRBJ2-3; D not resolved. This CDR3 has 12 amino acids. Germline CDR1 is SGHVS and CDR2 is FQNEAQ. V dropped 2 bases and J dropped 6 bases, with 6 bases sitting between them. CDR3 amino acids: CASSLLLDTQYF. The DNA of the CDR3 is TGTGCCAGCAGCTTATTACTGGATACGCAGTATTTT.

The V and J genes are TRBV18 and TRBJ1-1, with D perhaps matching TRBD1 (5 bases). The CDR3 has 15 amino acids. Germline V CDR1 and CDR2: KGHSH, LQKENI. V was shortened by 0 bases and J by 3 bases, with 11 bases between the two germline ends. The CDR3 DNA reads TGTGCCAGCTCACCACCGACGGGACGGGACACTGAAGCTTTCTTT. It yields the protein CASSPPTGRDTEAFF. Variable domain in full (rest from reference TRBV18 and TRBJ1-1): NAGVMQNPRHLVRRRGQEARLRCSPMKGHSHVYWYRQLPEEGLKFMVYLQKENIIDESGMPKERFSAEFPKEGPSILRIQQVVRGDSAAYFCASSPPTGRDTEAFFGQGTRLTVV.

As regards this clone: This sample also contains other DNA sequences that code for the same CDR3. This chain uses TRBV30 with TRBJ1-2; D is unresolved. The CDR3 has 11 residues. CDR1 is GTSNPN and CDR2 is SVGIG in the germline V gene (reference sequence). V was pared by 0 bases and J by 8 bases, with 7 bases between. CDR3 DNA sequence: TGTGCCTGGAGTGTGGGTGGGGGCTACACCTTC. Protein sequence: CAWSVGGGYTF.

V and J are TRBV6-5 and TRBJ2-7; D is perhaps TRBD2 (6 bases). The germline CDR1 and CDR2 sequences are MNHEY and SVGAGI. The CDR3 extends over 15 amino acids. Trimming took off 6 bases at V and 5 bases at J, with 20 bases between the two ends. The CDR3 nucleotides read TGTGCCAGCAGACCGTTTAGCGGTGCCGGAGACGAGCAGTACTTC. It specifies CASRPFSGAGDEQYF.

The J gene is TRBJ2-5, the V gene TRBV7-9, with 11 bases fitting TRBD2. With 5 bases clipped from V and 4 bases from J, the junction kept 3 bases outside the gene matches. The CDR3 covers 14 residues. Germline V gene lookup returns CDR1 SEHNR and CDR2 FQNEAQ (reference sequence). DNA for the CDR3: TGTGCCAGCAGCACGGGACTAGCGGCAGAGACCCAGTACTTC. As protein: CASSTGLAAETQYF.

The V and J genes are TRBV2 and TRBJ2-1, with TRBD2 matching 10 bases. J gave up 9 bases and V 7 bases, and 3 bases lay outside the gene matches. Germline V gene data show CDR1 as SNHLY and CDR2 as FYNNEI. There are 12 residues in the CDR3. The CDR3 loop is CASNLAGGEQFF. In nucleotides, the CDR3 is TGTGCCAGCAACTTAGCGGGAGGTGAGCAGTTCTTC.

The chain recombines TRBV11-3 with TRBJ1-1, with D possibly matching TRBD1 (6 bases). Deletions cut 2 bases from V and 11 bases from J, with 21 bases between. CDR1 is SGHNT, CDR2 YENEEA, per germline. The CDR3 is made up of 15 amino acids. CDR3 sequence (DNA): TGTGCCAGCAGCTTACTCCAGCGCCCTGGGGGGCTGGCTTTCTTT. This translates into CASSLLQRPGGLAFF.

The J gene is TRBJ1-1, the V gene TRBV6-1; the match to TRBD1 covers 8 bases. Germline values: CDR1 MNHNS, CDR2 SASEGT. This CDR3 comprises 12 residues. V was clipped by 6 bases and J by 6 bases; unmatched bases: 3. The CDR3 DNA is TGTGCCAGCAGCCAACAGGGGGCTGAAGCTTTCTTT. It yields the protein CASSQQGAEAFF.

The J gene is TRBJ1-2, the V gene TRBV19; tentatively, D is TRBD1 (5 bases). The V gene's germline CDR1 is LNHDA and CDR2 SQIVND (reference sequence). V dropped 7 bases and J dropped 0 bases, with 18 bases sitting between them. This CDR3 is built from 16 residues. The CDR3, as DNA: TGTGCCAGTAACAACAGGCCCAAAGGACCTAACTATGGCTACACCTTC. Protein: CASNNRPKGPNYGYTF.

A note on this clone: One end of the junction fails to match germline, which may point to a read error. The chain uses TRBV5-1 and TRBJ1-2; 9 bases map to TRBD1. CDR3 size: 11 residues. Germline V lookup: CDR1 SGHRS, CDR2 YFSETQ. The CDR3 here is CASSGDRARIF. The CDR3, as DNA: TGCGCCAGCAGCGGGGACAGGGCACGGATTTTC.

V is TRBV7-3 and J is TRBJ2-5; D is perhaps TRBD2 (6 bases). This CDR3 comprises 15 residues. Germline V lookup: CDR1 SGHTA, CDR2 FQGTGA. Trimming cost V 4 bases and J 1 base, with 13 bases left between them. The CDR3 is CASSSGSTPQETQYF. CDR3 DNA: TGTGCCAGCAGCTCCGGGAGCACCCCCCAAGAGACCCAGTACTTC.

This sequence joins TRBV28 and TRBJ1-2, with unresolved D. The germline V gene has CDR1 MDHEN and CDR2 SYDVKM. The CDR3 loop spans 13 amino acids. V shed 6 bases and J shed 0 bases, with 8 bases lying between them. As DNA, the CDR3 is TGTGCCAGCAGCTCCTCAACTAACTATGGCTACACCTTC. This sequence encodes CASSSSTNYGYTF.

The chain is built from TRBV11-2 and TRBJ2-5; possibly TRBD1 for D (6 bases). V dropped 2 bases and J dropped 3 bases, with 13 bases sitting between them. Per the germline V gene, CDR1 is SGHAT and CDR2 is FQNNGV. The CDR3 has 15 amino acids. The CDR3 sequence is CASSLNLAGEETQYF. CDR3 nucleotide sequence: TGTGCCAGCAGCTTAAACCTCGCAGGGGAAGAGACCCAGTACTTC.

This clone was found a few times. V and J are TRBV7-8 and TRBJ2-7, with 10 bases fitting TRBD2. The germline V gene has CDR1 SGHVS and CDR2 FQNEAQ. Trimming cost V 5 bases and J 2 bases; bases outside gene matches: 9. The CDR3 sequence is 16 residues long. CDR3 sequence: CASSPYRLAGAYEQYF. Here the CDR3 DNA reads TGTGCCAGCAGCCCCTACAGGCTAGCGGGAGCCTACGAGCAGTACTTC.

The chain couples TRBV5-4 to TRBJ2-7; D is perhaps TRBD2 (6 bases). Trimming took off 4 bases at V and 0 bases at J, with 14 bases between the two ends. The CDR3 is 15 amino acids. Germline V gives CDR1 SGHNT, CDR2 YYREEE (reference sequence). This CDR3 reads CASSPTSSSSYEQYF. The CDR3, as DNA: TGTGCCAGCAGCCCTACTAGCAGTAGCTCCTACGAGCAGTACTTC.

The chain links TRBV7-8 to TRBJ2-7; possibly TRBD2 for D (6 bases). The germline gives CDR1 SGHVS, CDR2 FQNEAQ. The length of the CDR3 is 17 residues. Trimming removed 1 base at V and 0 bases at J, with 16 bases between. The CDR3 sequence is CASSLGPLTGVSYEQYF. In DNA form, the CDR3 reads TGTGCCAGCAGCTTAGGCCCCTTGACGGGAGTCTCCTACGAGCAGTACTTC.

The rearrangement joins TRBV18 to TRBJ1-1, with a possible D match to TRBD1 (5 bases). Trimming removed 3 bases at V and 2 bases at J, with 10 bases between. This CDR3 is built from 14 residues. Germline assignment: CDR1 KGHSH and CDR2 LQKENI. The CDR3 DNA follows: TGTGCCAGCTCACCTCTAACAGGAAACACTGAAGCTTTCTTT. Translation: CASSPLTGNTEAFF.